This passage covers 6 T cell receptor beta chains from one sample sequenced in a study of blood T cell repertoires in COVID-19. TCRdb's copy holds only in-frame clones and misses some; the assay was immunoSEQ multiplex PCR. The table includes around 200,000 clones, about nine tenths detected once. The specimen sequenced was PBMCs or T cells enriched from blood (not recorded which). The receptors were gathered from a woman aged 45-59 years in a cohort exposed to, infected with or recovered from COVID-19 (not recorded which).

The chain combines TRBV2 with TRBJ1-3; 9 bases fit TRBD1. CDR1 SNHLY and CDR2 FYNNEI come from the germline V gene. CDR3 length: 18 amino acids. V lost 2 bases to trimming and J lost 1 base; unmatched junction nucleotides: 9. This CDR3 reads CASSESEDRGGSGNTIYF. The DNA for the CDR3 is TGTGCCAGCAGTGAAAGTGAGGACAGGGGAGGTTCTGGAAACACCATATATTTT.

This chain connects TRBV28 to TRBJ2-7; D remains unclear. V lost 7 bases, J lost 6 bases, and 16 bases lay in between. The CDR3 runs 13 residues. Germline V gives CDR1 MDHEN, CDR2 SYDVKM. CDR3 protein: CASTPLLGPEQYF. The CDR3, as DNA: TGTGCCAGCACTCCACTATTAGGCCCCGAGCAGTACTTC.

The V call is TRBV19, the J call TRBJ2-5; 9 positions agree with TRBD2. The CDR3 length is 12 residues. Germline loops: CDR1 LNHDA, CDR2 SQIVND (reference sequence). With V trimmed by 5 bases and J by 10 bases, 5 bases remained unmatched. This chain's CDR3 is CASSGSGSDQYF. The CDR3 region has the DNA TGTGCCAGTAGTGGTAGCGGGAGCGACCAGTACTTC.

The rearrangement links TRBV6-4 to TRBJ2-3, with 10 positions matching TRBD1. Germline V gene sequence: CDR1 MRHNA, CDR2 SNTAGT. CDR3 length equals 14 residues. Trimming at V came to 5 bases and at J to 4 bases, leaving 3 bases not matched to a gene. The CDR3 sequence: CASSPGTGADTQYF. CDR3 bases: TGTGCCAGCAGTCCTGGGACAGGGGCAGATACGCAGTATTTT.

The J gene is TRBJ1-2, the V gene TRBV4-1; D is unclear. The CDR3 loop spans 14 amino acids. Germline assignment: CDR1 MGHRA and CDR2 YSYEKL. V was pared by 0 bases and J by 3 bases, with 8 bases between. In DNA, the CDR3 is TGCGCCAGCAGCCAAGAGCAGACATACTATGGCTACACCTTC. Residues: CASSQEQTYYGYTF.

This clone was seen a few times. Written as DNA, the CDR3 is TGTGCCATCAGTGAGTTGGCAGGCTCCTATGGCTACACCTTC. Protein product: CAISELAGSYGYTF. The chain is built from TRBV10-3 and TRBJ1-2; D uncertain. V was clipped by 1 base and J by 4 bases, with 10 bases between them. Germline CDR1 and CDR2: ENHRY and SYGVKD. CDR3 length: 14 residues.